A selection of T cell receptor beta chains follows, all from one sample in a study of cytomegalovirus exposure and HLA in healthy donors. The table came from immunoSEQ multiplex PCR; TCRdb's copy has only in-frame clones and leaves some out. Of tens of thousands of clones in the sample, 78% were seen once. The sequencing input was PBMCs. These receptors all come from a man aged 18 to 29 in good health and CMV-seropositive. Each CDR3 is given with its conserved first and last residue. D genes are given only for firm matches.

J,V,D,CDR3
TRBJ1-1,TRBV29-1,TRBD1,CSVEEDRASTEAFF
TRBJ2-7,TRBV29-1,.,CSVEASAYEQYF
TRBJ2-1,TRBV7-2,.,CASSLDTSRVREQFF
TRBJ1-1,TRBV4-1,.,CASSQGGHREATEAFF
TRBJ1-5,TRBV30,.,CAWSVRGYQPQHF
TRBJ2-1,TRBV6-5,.,CASSYSRRGLDEQFF
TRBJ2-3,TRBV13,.,CASSTSLDTQYF
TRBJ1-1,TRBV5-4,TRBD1,CASSLGQGWTEAFF
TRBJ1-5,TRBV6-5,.,CASSSEQGNDQPQHF
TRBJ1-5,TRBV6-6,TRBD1,CATSDRGSQPQHF
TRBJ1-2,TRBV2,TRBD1,CASSETGGSGYTF
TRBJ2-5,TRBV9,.,CASSAWAGLETQYF
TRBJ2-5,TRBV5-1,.,CASSLGGYEETQYF
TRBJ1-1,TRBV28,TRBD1,CASSNRDRGDTEAFF
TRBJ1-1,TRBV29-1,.,CSVEDSRTAEAFF
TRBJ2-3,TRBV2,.,CASSIPALRGSDADTQYF
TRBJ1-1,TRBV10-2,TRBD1,CASSDGQGGMNTEAFF
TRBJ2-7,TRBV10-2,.,CASTTADAIIYEQYF
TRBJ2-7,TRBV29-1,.,CSARNGNEQYF
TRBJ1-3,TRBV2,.,CASSLAVSGNTIYF
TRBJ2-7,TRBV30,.,CAWTTHGSYEQYF
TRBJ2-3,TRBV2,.,CASLGMPAADTQYF
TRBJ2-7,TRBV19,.,CASSREDRPYEQYF
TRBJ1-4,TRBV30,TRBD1,CAWSLGTGDEKLFF
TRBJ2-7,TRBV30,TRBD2,CAWRVAGVSYEQYF
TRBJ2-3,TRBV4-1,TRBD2,CASSLNLMATSGTSTDTQYF
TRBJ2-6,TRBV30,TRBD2,CAWQPGGVANVLTF
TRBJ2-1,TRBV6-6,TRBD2,CASRQAGNNEQFF
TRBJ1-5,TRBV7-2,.,CASSFNGQPQHF
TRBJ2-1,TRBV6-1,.,CASSAGSNNEQFF
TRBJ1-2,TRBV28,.,CASSILPYGGYGYTF
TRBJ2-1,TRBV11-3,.,CASSLTEYNEQFF
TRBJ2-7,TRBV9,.,CASSVGQSRYEQYF
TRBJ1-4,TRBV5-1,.,CASSSPGGEKLFF
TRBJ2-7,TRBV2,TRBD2,CASNLLAPEQYF
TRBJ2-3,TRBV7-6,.,CASSLAAQGMDTQYF
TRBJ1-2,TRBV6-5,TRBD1,CASSYLGTGDYGYTF
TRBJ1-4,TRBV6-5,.,CASTRTVNNEKLFF
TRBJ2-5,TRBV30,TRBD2,CAWSVGLAGFRNQETQYF
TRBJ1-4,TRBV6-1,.,CASSRNRLEEKLFF
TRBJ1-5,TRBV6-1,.,CASSELAPLSQHF
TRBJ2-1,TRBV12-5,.,CASGPRAIISYNEQFF
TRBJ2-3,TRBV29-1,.,CSVDGTLDTQYF
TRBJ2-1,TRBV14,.,CASSPLSTGYNEQFF
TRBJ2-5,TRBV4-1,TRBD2,CASSQEGLADQETQYF
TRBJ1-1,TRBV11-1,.,CASSLGPGTEAFF